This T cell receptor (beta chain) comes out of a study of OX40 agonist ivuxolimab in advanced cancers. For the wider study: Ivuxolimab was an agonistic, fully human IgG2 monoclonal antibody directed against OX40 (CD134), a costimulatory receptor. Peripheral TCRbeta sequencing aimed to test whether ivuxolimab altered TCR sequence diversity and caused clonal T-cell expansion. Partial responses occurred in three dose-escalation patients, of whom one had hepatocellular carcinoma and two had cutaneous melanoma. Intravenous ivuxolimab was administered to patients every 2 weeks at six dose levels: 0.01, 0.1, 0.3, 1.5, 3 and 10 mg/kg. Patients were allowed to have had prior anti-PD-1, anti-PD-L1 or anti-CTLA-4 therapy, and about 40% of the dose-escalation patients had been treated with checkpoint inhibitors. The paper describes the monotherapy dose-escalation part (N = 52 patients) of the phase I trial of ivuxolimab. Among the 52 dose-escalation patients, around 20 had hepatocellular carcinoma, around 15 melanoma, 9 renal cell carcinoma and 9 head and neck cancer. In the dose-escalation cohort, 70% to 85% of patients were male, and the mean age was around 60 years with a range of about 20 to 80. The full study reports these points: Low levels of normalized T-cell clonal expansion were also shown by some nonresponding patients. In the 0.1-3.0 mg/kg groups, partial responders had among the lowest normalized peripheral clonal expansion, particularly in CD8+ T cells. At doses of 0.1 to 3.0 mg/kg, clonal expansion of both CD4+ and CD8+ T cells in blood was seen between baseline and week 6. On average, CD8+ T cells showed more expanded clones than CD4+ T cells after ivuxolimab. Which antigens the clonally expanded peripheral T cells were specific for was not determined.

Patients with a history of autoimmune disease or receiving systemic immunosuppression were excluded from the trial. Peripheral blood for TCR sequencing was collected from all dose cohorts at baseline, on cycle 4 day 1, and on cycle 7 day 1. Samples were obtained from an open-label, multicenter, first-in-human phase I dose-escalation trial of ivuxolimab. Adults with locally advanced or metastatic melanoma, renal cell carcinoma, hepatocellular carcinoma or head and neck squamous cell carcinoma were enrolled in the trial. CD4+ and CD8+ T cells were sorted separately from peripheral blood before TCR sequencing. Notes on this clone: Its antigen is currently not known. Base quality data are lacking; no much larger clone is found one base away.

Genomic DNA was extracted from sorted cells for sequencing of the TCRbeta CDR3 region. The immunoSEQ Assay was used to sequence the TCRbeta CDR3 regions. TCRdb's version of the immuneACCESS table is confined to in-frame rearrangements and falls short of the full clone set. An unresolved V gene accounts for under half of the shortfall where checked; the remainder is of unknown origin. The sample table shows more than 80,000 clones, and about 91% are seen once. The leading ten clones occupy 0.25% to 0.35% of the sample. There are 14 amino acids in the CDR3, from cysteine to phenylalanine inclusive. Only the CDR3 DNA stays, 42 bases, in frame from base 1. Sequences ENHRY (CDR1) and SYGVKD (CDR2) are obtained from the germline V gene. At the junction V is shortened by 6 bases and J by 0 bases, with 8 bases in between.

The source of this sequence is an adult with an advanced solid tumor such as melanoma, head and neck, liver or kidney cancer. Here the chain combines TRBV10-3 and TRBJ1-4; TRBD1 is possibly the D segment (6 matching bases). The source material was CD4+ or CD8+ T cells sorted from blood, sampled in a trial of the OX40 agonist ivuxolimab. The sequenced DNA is TGTGCCATCAGCTCAGGGGCAACTAATGAAAAACTGTTTTTT. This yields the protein CAISSGATNEKLFF.